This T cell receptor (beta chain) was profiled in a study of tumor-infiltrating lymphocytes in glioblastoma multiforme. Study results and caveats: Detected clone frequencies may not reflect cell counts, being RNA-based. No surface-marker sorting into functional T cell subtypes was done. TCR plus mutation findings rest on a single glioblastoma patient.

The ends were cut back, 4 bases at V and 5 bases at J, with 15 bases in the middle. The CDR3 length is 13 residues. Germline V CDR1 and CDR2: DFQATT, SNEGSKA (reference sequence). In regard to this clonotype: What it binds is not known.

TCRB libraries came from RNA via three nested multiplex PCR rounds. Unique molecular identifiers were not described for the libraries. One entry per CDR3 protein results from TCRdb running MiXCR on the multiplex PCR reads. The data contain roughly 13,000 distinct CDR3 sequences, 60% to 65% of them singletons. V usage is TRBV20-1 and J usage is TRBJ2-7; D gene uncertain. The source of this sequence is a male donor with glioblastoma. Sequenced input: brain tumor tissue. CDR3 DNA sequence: TGCAGTGCTAATAGTCGTAGGCAGGACGAGCAGTACTTC. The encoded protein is CSANSRRQDEQYF.